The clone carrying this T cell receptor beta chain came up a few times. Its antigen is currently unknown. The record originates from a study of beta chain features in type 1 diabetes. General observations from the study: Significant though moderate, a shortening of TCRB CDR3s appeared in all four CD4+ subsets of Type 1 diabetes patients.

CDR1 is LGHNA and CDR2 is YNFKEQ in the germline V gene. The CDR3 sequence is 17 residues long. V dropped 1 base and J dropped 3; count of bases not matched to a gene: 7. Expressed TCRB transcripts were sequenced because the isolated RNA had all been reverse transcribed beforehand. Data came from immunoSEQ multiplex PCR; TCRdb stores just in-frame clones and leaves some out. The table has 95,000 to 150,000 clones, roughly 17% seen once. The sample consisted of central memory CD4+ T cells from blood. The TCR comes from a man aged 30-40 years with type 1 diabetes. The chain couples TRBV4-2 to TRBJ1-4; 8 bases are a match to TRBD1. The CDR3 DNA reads TGTGCCAGCAGCCAAGGAGGCGGCAGGGGGCCTAATGAAAAACTGTTTTTT. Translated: CASSQGGGRGPNEKLFF.